This T cell receptor (beta chain) came from a study of PD-L1 blockade in urothelial cancer (dated by TCRdb to the late 2010s). About the investigation overall: Every patient began therapy in about 2014 and was given atezolizumab 1,200 mg intravenously every 3 weeks. About nine tenths of the roughly 29 patients were males with bladder-origin urothelial cancer, and about 60% of the roughly 30 reported a prior smoking history. Patients had an ECOG performance status of 0 or 1 and had received between 0 and 3 prior chemotherapy regimens. Blood samples were analyzed at two time points: 3 weeks after treatment start (second dose) and 6 weeks after treatment start. Blood samples gave a median of 141,255 T cells and 80,000 to 95,000 unique TCRs, with a median clonality of approximately 0.08. An exploratory multi-omic analysis was conducted of the somatic, immune and clinical correlates of response to PD-L1 blockade with atezolizumab in urothelial cancer. TCR sequencing covered pretreatment tumor samples and matched, serially collected peripheral blood taken before and after atezolizumab treatment. Durable clinical benefit was defined as a progression-free survival longer than 6 months, and TCR features were additionally tested against progression-free survival and overall survival. Whole exome sequencing and RNA sequencing of pretreatment tumors were performed alongside TCR sequencing in the same patients. Under ten patients achieved durable clinical benefit and fewer than 25 did not. Pretreatment blood TCR-seq was available for nearly 30 patients, at least one posttreatment blood collection was obtained for around 25 patients, and tumor TCR-seq was available for around 25 patients.

General findings and caveats noted by the study authors: Patients with durable benefit showed greater expansion of tumor-associated TCR clones in peripheral blood 3 weeks after starting treatment (n ≈ 23, p = 0.022). Small sample size (n of about 30) and many exploratory analyses mean the results are intended to be hypothesis-generating. A pretreatment peripheral blood TCR clonality below the median was linked to improved progression-free and overall survival.

As encoded in the germline V gene, CDR1 is LGHNA while CDR2 is YNFKEQ. V loses 1 base at its end and J loses 4 bases; junction bases beyond the gene matches: 6. From the cysteine up to the phenylalanine, the CDR3 has a length of 17 residues. Only the CDR3 DNA stays, 51 bases, in frame from base 1. Synthetic TCR analog templates were spiked into each PCR to estimate absolute template abundance from read counts. The immunoSEQ assay used bias-controlled V and J gene primers to amplify TCRbeta CDR3 regions from genomic DNA. Sequencing of rearranged TCRbeta segments was performed at approximately 20X coverage. Regarding the original processing steps: Clustering was used to correct sequencing errors, and CDR3s were annotated against IMGT so that V, D and J genes could be assigned. Downstream analyses used only productive TCRbeta rearrangements, leaving out any out-of-frame or stop-codon sequences. Clonality was calculated as one minus the Shannon entropy normalized by the log of the number of unique productive sequences. Clones differing between time points or between blood and tumor were identified using Fisher's exact test with Benjamini-Hochberg correction, with an adjusted p below 0.01 applied as the threshold. The immuneACCESS repertoire file appears here via TCRdb, limited to in-frame rearrangements. These files lack a portion of the clones; in checked studies, under half of the deficit traces to unresolved V genes, and the cause of the others is not known. That table is the source of V, J and clone size, and D and trimming were worked out from the DNA. The sample table lists over 75,000 clones, 80% to 90% of them with a count of one. In total, the top ten clones hold 0.97% of the sample.

About this clone: The antigen this receptor binds is unknown. Base qualities are missing; no much larger clone stands one base away.

The sample's time point label, decoded: pretreatment peripheral blood. A cohort of more than 25 patients with locally advanced or metastatic urothelial carcinoma, treated at Memorial Sloan Kettering on a trial protocol, was included. Peripheral blood mononuclear cells were collected pretreatment and during treatment, with between 1 and 8 total time points per patient. The Qiagen DNeasy Blood extraction kit was used to purify genomic DNA from total PBMCs and tumor samples. PBMCs were collected pretreatment and during treatment, and were isolated and stored as previously described. This TCR came from a woman of 80 years or more with urothelial cancer. The chain is made from TRBV4-2 and TRBJ2-3, and 12 bases in between align with TRBD1. The source material was PBMCs, sampled around atezolizumab (anti-PD-L1) treatment. The nucleotide sequence is TGTGCCAGCAGCCAAGTAGGGGACAGGGGGCTCGCAGATACGCAGTATTTT. Protein translation: CASSQVGDRGLADTQYF.